These 2 T cell receptor beta chains share one sample of origin, sequenced in a study of OX40 agonist ivuxolimab in advanced cancers. Library preparation was by the immunoSEQ multiplex PCR assay. Held by TCRdb, this immuneACCESS table contains in-frame sequences only and omits some clones. Under half of the omission traces to an unresolved V gene where checked; the cause of the rest is unknown. A total of approximately 39,000 clones appear in this sample, roughly 90% of them only once. The ten largest clones take up less than 5% of the sample. The sequencing here drew on CD4+ or CD8+ T cells sorted from blood, taken in a trial of the OX40 agonist ivuxolimab. Every receptor here comes from an adult with an advanced solid tumor such as melanoma, head and neck, liver or kidney cancer.

The chain links TRBV11-2 to TRBJ1-1; 8 bases align to TRBD1. V was clipped by 1 base and J by 7 bases; unmatched bases: 5. The germline V gene has CDR1 SGHAT and CDR2 FQNNGV. This CDR3 has 14 amino acids. The CDR3 sequence: CASSLADREGEAFF. The CDR3, as DNA: TGTGCCAGCAGCTTAGCGGACAGGGAGGGTGAAGCTTTCTTT.

The genes are TRBV7-9 and TRBJ2-5; 13 bases line up with TRBD2. Germline V gene data show CDR1 as SEHNR and CDR2 as FQNEAQ (reference sequence). Germline trimming cut 5 bases from V and 5 bases from J; bases unmatched to any gene: 8. The CDR3 runs to 16 residues. CDR3 in DNA: TGTGCCAGCAGCCCCAGACTAGCGGGAGGAGCGGAGACCCAGTACTTC. Amino acid sequence: CASSPRLAGGAETQYF.